The present entry profiles one TCR beta chain with its context. This specimen belongs to a study of Ad26.COV2.S vaccination and SARS-CoV-2 variants. Regarding treatment: around 19 received Ad26.COV2.S at low or high dose, single or two shots; about 5 received placebo; per-sample allocation not given. After the first vaccine or placebo injection, samples were drawn on day 63. Clones were read by immunoSEQ multiplex PCR, and TCRdb kept only the in-frame ones, dropping some. Of around 450,000 clones in the sample, about 88% were seen once. This TCR was recovered from a person between 18 and 65 years old who received the Ad26.COV2.S COVID-19 vaccine or a placebo. The sequences come from peripheral blood, collected in a trial of Ad26.COV2.S vaccine versus placebo.

The CDR3 here is CASTVTLGSPLHF. CDR3 in DNA: TGTGCCAGCACCGTTACCTTGGGGTCACCCCTCCACTTT. The rearrangement links TRBV12-3 or TRBV12-4 to TRBJ1-6; D gene ambiguous. CDR3 size: 13 residues. V was trimmed by 7 bases and J by 10 bases, leaving 14 bases between them.